The present T cell receptor beta chain was sequenced within a study of response to subunit inactivated influenza vaccine. This clonotype was observed a handful of times. Its cognate antigen is unknown. V was shortened by 5 bases and J by 6 bases, with 9 bases between the two germline ends. From germline, CDR1 is SGHVS and CDR2 FQNEAQ. CDR3 size: 12 residues. One entry per CDR3 protein, called by TCRdb with MiXCR from the RT-PCR reads. The data contain hundreds of thousands of distinct CDR3 sequences, about 10% of them singletons. Study-level points and caveats: The authors suggested that few new T cells are recruited per seasonal influenza vaccination.

The sample was also linked to a second study, of T cells expressing NK-cell markers. That source reports: A 5'RACE template switching approach incorporating UMIs was used to make TCR beta cDNA.

This chain links TRBV7-8 with TRBJ2-3; D gene uncertain. Sequencing used PBMCs from blood, obtained on the day of vaccination. The clonotype comes from a man in his fifties or sixties who received an inactivated influenza vaccine. CDR3 sequence reads: CASSRTEDTQYF. CDR3 bases: TGTGCCAGCAGCCGGACCGAGGATACGCAGTATTTT.